This T cell receptor beta chain was found in a study of memory CD8 T cells in hepatitis C reinfection. Looking at the study overall: Reinfection meant HCV RNA positivity after two negatives ≥60 days apart. Late/post reinfection sampling occurred 12 to 24 weeks after detected reinfection. Whole-study results and caveats: Only five donors prevented definitive conclusions about public clonotypes.

The protocol was immunoSEQ multiplex PCR, while the TCRdb copy is restricted to in-frame clones and leaves out a portion. This table has just over 45,000 clones, 89% appearing once. The time point was: late/post reinfection, 12 to 24 weeks after detection. No in vitro expansion preceded TCR sequencing of the sorted cells. Control naive CD8 T cells came from a couple of donors at all three reinfection time points. Comment on this clone: As yet, its antigen is unknown.

The CDR3 runs to 15 residues. Per germline, CDR1 LGHNA and CDR2 YNFKEQ. Sequencing was carried out using naive CD8+ T cells sorted from blood. This clonotype was obtained from a man aged 18 to 35 with hepatitis C virus infection. The chain joins TRBV4-2 to TRBJ2-5; the match to TRBD2 covers 9 bases. The end of the DNA fits TRBJ2-7 better, so the J call may be wrong. CDR3 bases: TGTGCCAGCAGCCAGTCCCTAGCGGGAAAAGACGAGCAGTACTTC. This encodes CASSQSLAGKDEQYF.